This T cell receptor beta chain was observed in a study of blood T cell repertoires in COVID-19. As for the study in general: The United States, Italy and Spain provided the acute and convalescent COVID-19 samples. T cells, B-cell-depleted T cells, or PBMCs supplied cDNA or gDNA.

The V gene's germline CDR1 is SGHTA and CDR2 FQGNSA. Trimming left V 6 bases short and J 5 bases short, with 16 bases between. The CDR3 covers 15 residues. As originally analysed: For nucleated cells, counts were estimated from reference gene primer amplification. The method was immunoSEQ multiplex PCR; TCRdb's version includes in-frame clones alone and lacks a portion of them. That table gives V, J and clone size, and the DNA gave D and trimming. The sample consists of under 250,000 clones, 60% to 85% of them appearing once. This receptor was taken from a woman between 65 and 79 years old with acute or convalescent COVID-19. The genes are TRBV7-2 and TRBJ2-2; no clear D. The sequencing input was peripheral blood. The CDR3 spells CASSSGSIPTGELFF. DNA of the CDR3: TGTGCCAGCAGTTCCGGGTCCATCCCTACCGGGGAGCTGTTTTTT.